These 22 T cell receptor beta chains were all obtained from the same sample, sequenced in a study of Graves' ophthalmopathy and Graves' hyperthyroidism. Researchers took RNA transcripts and amplified TCR beta CDR3 regions from them. The authors performed first-round RT-PCR with HTBI primers and then a second-round multiplex PCR. TCRdb re-analysed the multiplex PCR reads in MiXCR, keeping a single row per CDR3 protein. This sample has roughly 220,000 distinct CDR3 sequences, with around 50% found just once. The specimen was peripheral blood. The receptors come from an adult man with Graves' ophthalmopathy.

CDR3 coding DNA: TGTGCTAGTAGCCTCGGGACCGCACAGCCCCAGCATTTT. Its protein product is CASSLGTAQPQHF. J is TRBJ1-5 and V is TRBV12-3 or TRBV12-4, with a weak D call TRBD1 (5 bases). There are 13 residues in the CDR3.

The V call is TRBV19, the J call TRBJ1-6, with D possibly TRBD1 on 5 matching bases. V dropped 3 bases and J dropped 6 bases, with 9 bases sitting between them. The length of the CDR3 is 14 residues. Germline assignment: CDR1 LNHDA and CDR2 SQIVND (reference sequence). CDR3 loop: CASSMGGPNSPLHF. DNA of the CDR3: TGTGCCAGTAGTATGGGGGGTCCTAATTCACCCCTCCACTTT.

This clonotype has more than one count but fewer than ten. This chain joins TRBV20-1 and TRBJ2-7; 8 nucleotides align to TRBD2. This CDR3 comprises 15 residues. Germline loops: CDR1 DFQATT, CDR2 SNEGSKA (reference sequence). V lost 5 bases, J lost 1 base, and 10 bases stayed unmatched. This chain's CDR3 is CSARRRTSQSYEQYF. The CDR3 region has the DNA TGCAGTGCTCGCCGCAGGACTAGCCAATCCTACGAGCAGTACTTC.

This clonotype was counted between two and nine times. The chain recombines TRBV29-1 with TRBJ2-7; D is perhaps TRBD1 or TRBD2 (5 bases each). Germline CDR1 is SQVTM and CDR2 is ANQGSEA. This CDR3 contains 13 residues. Trimming removed 4 bases from V and 3 bases from J, with 13 bases in between. CDR3 DNA sequence: TGCAGCGTTGTGGGGGACGCCAACTACGAGCAGTACTTC. Residues: CSVVGDANYEQYF.

J is TRBJ2-1 and V is TRBV5-5; D gene uncertain. Trimming shortened V by 2 bases and J by 5 bases, and 8 bases separated the two germline ends. The germline gives CDR1 SGHKS, CDR2 YYEKEE (reference sequence). CDR3 size: 13 residues. The CDR3 reads CASSLGPDNEQFF. The CDR3 DNA follows: TGTGCCAGCAGCTTAGGTCCGGACAATGAGCAGTTCTTC.

This clonotype was counted between two and nine times. The gene calls are TRBV7-3 and TRBJ2-1; D may be TRBD2 (5 bases). Trimming removed 2 bases at V and 8 bases at J, with 16 bases between. CDR3 length equals 15 residues. The germline V gene has CDR1 SGHTA and CDR2 FQGTGA. The CDR3 nucleotides read TGTGCCAGCAGCTTAGACGGGAACGAATACGATGAGCAGTTCTTC. Its translation: CASSLDGNEYDEQFF.

This clonotype appeared many times. The V gene is TRBV19, the J gene TRBJ1-6; 10 nucleotides line up with TRBD1. The CDR3 sequence is 13 residues long. J was trimmed by 8 bases and V by 6 bases; bases with no gene match: 1. Germline-derived CDR1 and CDR2 are LNHDA and SQIVND (reference sequence). CDR3 loop: CASRGQGDSPLHF. The DNA of the CDR3 is TGTGCCAGTAGAGGACAGGGGGATTCACCCCTCCACTTT. The whole variable domain, filled in from reference TRBV19 and TRBJ1-6, reads DGGITQSPKYLFRKEGQNVTLSCEQNLNHDAMYWYRQDPGQGLRLIYYSQIVNDFQKGDIAEGYSVSREKKESFPLTVTSAQKNPTAFYLCASRGQGDSPLHFGNGTRLTVT.

This clonotype was observed a handful of times. The rearrangement links TRBV19 to TRBJ2-6, with D possibly TRBD1 on 6 matching bases. Germline V gene sequence: CDR1 LNHDA, CDR2 SQIVND (reference sequence). Trimming shortened V by 5 bases and J by 2 bases, and 13 bases separated the two germline ends. This CDR3 comprises 16 residues. The CDR3 here is CASSPTRDTGANVLTF. The CDR3, as DNA: TGTGCCAGTAGTCCCACCCGGGACACTGGGGCCAACGTCCTGACTTTC.

V and J are TRBV2 and TRBJ1-5; TRBD1 aligns across 8 bases. Germline CDR1 and CDR2: SNHLY and FYNNEI. The CDR3 is made up of 15 amino acids. With 6 bases clipped from V and 0 bases from J, the junction kept 4 bases outside the gene matches. The CDR3: CASRVDRVSNQPQHF. In DNA, the CDR3 is TGTGCCAGCAGGGTGGACAGGGTTAGCAATCAGCCCCAGCATTTT.

The chain combines TRBV25-1 with TRBJ1-1, with D possibly TRBD1 on 5 matching bases. Germline CDR1 and CDR2: MGHDK and SYGVNS. V lost 5 bases, J lost 4 bases, and 14 bases lay in between. The CDR3 has 14 amino acids. CDR3 in amino acids: CASSSDIWGTEAFF. In DNA form, the CDR3 reads TGTGCCAGCAGTTCGGACATTTGGGGCACTGAAGCTTTCTTT.

The rearrangement links TRBV12-3 or TRBV12-4 to TRBJ1-1; D not certain. The germline V and J ends were trimmed by 7 bases and 4 bases, with 13 bases remaining between them. This CDR3 spans 13 amino acids. CDR3 in amino acids: CASTESGATEAFF. In DNA, the CDR3 is TGTGCCAGCACCGAGTCAGGAGCCACTGAAGCTTTCTTT.

This clonotype was seen repeatedly, ten times or more. J is TRBJ1-1 and V is TRBV29-1, with D unclear. Trimming took 4 bases from V and 4 from J, leaving 4 bases between them. Germline CDR1 is SQVTM and CDR2 is ANQGSEA. CDR3 length: 10 amino acids. The CDR3 DNA follows: TGCAGCGTTGTGGTCACTGAAGCTTTCTTT. Amino acid sequence: CSVVVTEAFF.

This clonotype appeared a few times. The rearrangement uses TRBV2 and TRBJ2-2, with a weak D call TRBD1 (6 bases). This CDR3 is 17 amino acids long. Between the trimmed V and J ends, which lost 6 bases and 0 bases, there was a span of 17 bases. Germline lookup yields CDR1 SNHLY and CDR2 FYNNEI. The CDR3 loop reads CASSLTGSFPNTGELFF. CDR3 nucleotide sequence: TGTGCCAGCAGCCTGACAGGTTCATTCCCGAACACCGGGGAGCTGTTTTTT.

This rearrangement joins TRBV5-4 to TRBJ2-2; D not certain. This CDR3 spans 13 amino acids. The V and J ends lost 7 bases and 7 bases respectively, with 14 bases between them. Germline values: CDR1 SGHNT, CDR2 YYREEE (reference sequence). CDR3 loop: CASSPRGNGELFF. CDR3 bases: TGTGCCAGCTCACCACGCGGAAACGGGGAGCTGTTTTTT. Supplemented by reference TRBV5-4 and TRBJ2-2, the full variable domain reads ETGVTQSPTHLIKTRGQQVTLRCSSQSGHNTVSWYQQALGQGPQFIFQYYREEENGRGNFPPRFSGLQFPNYSSELNVNALELDDSALYLCASSPRGNGELFFGEGSRLTVL.

J is TRBJ2-7 and V is TRBV4-1, with TRBD2 matching 11 bases. V gave up 3 bases and J gave up 1 base; unmatched junction bases: 2. The CDR3 runs to 15 residues. In germline, CDR1 is MGHRA, CDR2 YSYEKL. In nucleotides, the CDR3 is TGCGCCAGCAGCCAGGCTAGCGGGAGGTCCTACGAGCAGTACTTC. Translated, it gives CASSQASGRSYEQYF.

This clonotype was counted only a few times. This chain connects TRBV7-2 to TRBJ2-7; D ambiguous. Germline lookup yields CDR1 SGHTA and CDR2 FQGNSA. The CDR3 consists of 14 residues. V lost 5 bases, J lost 0 bases, and 11 bases lay in between. The CDR3 coding sequence is TGTGCCAGCAGCGATATGTCTAACTCCTACGAGCAGTACTTC. It specifies CASSDMSNSYEQYF.

The sample holds a few counts of this clonotype. The CDR3 DNA is TGTGCCAGCAGTCCCCCCGGGGGTCAGACCCAGTACTTC. Translated: CASSPPGGQTQYF. This sequence joins TRBV12-3 or TRBV12-4 and TRBJ2-5, with a possible D match to TRBD2 (6 bases). Trimming took 5 bases from V and 6 from J, leaving 13 bases between them. This CDR3 is built from 13 residues.

With respect to this clonotype: At one boundary the junction diverges from the germline segment, which might be a read error. DNA for the CDR3: TGCGCCAGCAGGTTGGGCCTGAACACTGAAGCTTTCTTT. Translated, it gives CASRLGLNTEAFF. The J gene is TRBJ1-1, the V gene TRBV5-1, with D unclear. CDR1 is SGHRS, CDR2 YFSETQ, per germline. The CDR3 sequence is 13 residues long.

The chain carries TRBV29-1 and TRBJ2-7, with 9 positions matching TRBD1. The CDR3 is 14 residues long. CDR1 and CDR2 (germline): SQVTM, ANQGSEA. J gave up 2 bases and V 6 bases, and 8 bases lay outside the gene matches. The CDR3 DNA reads TGCAGCGTCTCAGGACAGGGGAGCCCCTACGAGCAGTACTTC. Translating it yields CSVSGQGSPYEQYF.

The chain recombines TRBV5-1 with TRBJ2-7; D unresolved. The CDR3 consists of 11 residues. Germline CDR1 is SGHRS and CDR2 is YFSETQ. V lost 5 bases and J lost 1, with 4 bases in between. The CDR3, as DNA: TGCGCCAGCAGAGTATCCTACGAGCAGTACTTC. Residues: CASRVSYEQYF.

Of note for this clonotype: One base away lies a much larger clone, so this may be a sequencing read error. The chain carries TRBV2 and TRBJ1-2; perhaps TRBD1 as D (5 bases). Trimming pared 6 bases from V and 2 bases from J, leaving 10 bases between. In germline, CDR1 is SNHLY, CDR2 FYNNEI. This CDR3 has 13 amino acids. CDR3 DNA sequence: TGTGCCAGCAGCCCGGGACGGAACTATGGCTACACCTTC. It yields the protein CASSPGRNYGYTF. Together with reference TRBV2 and TRBJ1-2, the CDR3 gives the full variable domain: EPEVTQTPSHQVTQMGQEVILRCVPISNHLYFYWYRQILGQKVEFLVSFYNNEISEKSEIFDDQFSVERPDGSNFTLKIRSTKLEDSAMYFCASSPGRNYGYTFGSGTRLTVV.

J is TRBJ1-4 and V is TRBV2; D gene uncertain. V shed 5 bases and J shed 4 bases, with 11 bases lying between them. Looked up from germline, CDR1 is SNHLY and CDR2 is FYNNEI. This CDR3 region has 14 residues. CDR3 residues: CASSSRWRNEKLFF. In nucleotides, the CDR3 is TGTGCCAGCAGTTCCCGATGGCGTAATGAAAAACTGTTTTTT. Together with reference TRBV2 and TRBJ1-4, the CDR3 gives the full variable domain: EPEVTQTPSHQVTQMGQEVILRCVPISNHLYFYWYRQILGQKVEFLVSFYNNEISEKSEIFDDQFSVERPDGSNFTLKIRSTKLEDSAMYFCASSSRWRNEKLFFGSGTQLSVL.